This T cell receptor beta chain comes out of a study of cytomegalovirus exposure and HLA in healthy donors. In the case of this clone: Antigen specificity is unknown.

Primers included in the PCR were 60 Vbeta and 13 Jbeta primers. Using immunoSEQ multiplex PCR, the repertoire was profiled, and TCRdb retains in-frame clones only, with some absent. The table lists under 200,000 clones, 75% to 90% of them singletons. The CDR3 is 17 residues long. J was trimmed by 0 bases and V by 4 bases; bases with no gene match: 12. Germline-derived CDR1 and CDR2 are MGHRA and YSYEKL. Findings and limits, study-wide: In a later analysis, 15,000 to 20,000 TCR beta sequences were associated with HLA alleles at 0.05 false discovery rate. Later analysis demonstrated an association between a missense DCLRE1C variant and TCR beta V- and J-gene trimming. It was fewer than 200 TCR beta chains that were listed as cytomegalovirus-associated.

Sequenced: PBMCs. This sequence joins TRBV4-1 and TRBJ2-7, with 7 nucleotides matching TRBD1. This receptor was taken from a man between 40 and 49 years old in good health and CMV-seropositive. The CDR3 spells CASSRTTGTVFSYEQYF. In nucleotides, the CDR3 is TGCGCCAGCAGCCGTACCACCGGGACAGTTTTCTCCTACGAGCAGTACTTC.